Sequencing of this TCR beta chain was carried out in a study of cytomegalovirus exposure and HLA in healthy donors. General observations from the study: The majority of TCR sequences were rare, yet some public TCRs appeared in many donors. TCR beta chain V- and J-gene trimming was linked, in a later analysis, to a missense variant in DCLRE1C.

A multiplex PCR was run with 60 Vbeta primers and 13 Jbeta primers. Some clones are missing from TCRdb's copy, which holds only in-frame ones; the method was immunoSEQ multiplex PCR. The sample yields some 190,000 clones, around 80% seen once. The CDR3 has 16 amino acids. Germline V gives CDR1 SGHNT, CDR2 YENEEA. The trim removed 3 bases at V and 3 bases at J, leaving 8 bases unmatched. This clone has a handful of counts. Its specificity is not known. The sequence was collected from a young man in good health and CMV-seronegative. Sequenced input: PBMCs. This chain uses TRBV11-3 with TRBJ2-1; the match to TRBD1 covers 7 bases. CDR3 region: CASSFRRTGFYNEQFF. CDR3 DNA sequence: TGTGCCAGCAGCTTTCGCCGGACAGGTTTCTACAATGAGCAGTTCTTC.